This T cell receptor beta chain was obtained from a study of cytomegalovirus exposure and HLA in healthy donors (dated by TCRdb to the late 2010s). Background for the entire study: An earlier analysis of approximately 600 of the donors reported roughly 270 Gb of sequence data and around 120 million unique TCR beta sequences from around 200 million T cells. To predict cytomegalovirus infection status, the study brought together high-throughput TCR immunosequencing, statistical association of individual TCRs with disease status, and machine learning. An early release that covered approximately 600 HLA-typed donors contained about 300 gigabases of sequencing data and about 93 million unique TCR sequences. In an earlier analysis of more than 550 of the donors, high-throughput TCR beta sequencing was used to judge whether each TCR beta V gene segment behaved as functional or pseudogenic. Of the roughly 410 genotyped donors, less than 85% were placed in the genetic ancestry cluster associated with self-reported Caucasian donors. The study aimed to test whether cataloging public T cell receptors could reveal signatures of past pathogen exposure. Among under 450 genotyped donors of the cohort, an average of about 240,000 unique TCR beta nucleotide sequences were sequenced per donor, 15% to 20% of them non-productive. All discovery cohort repertoires had been generated using a single sequencing platform. In a later analysis, previously published TCR beta repertoires from 500 to 750 donors were re-analyzed and high-resolution HLA genotyping was added so that TCR occurrence patterns could be studied. HLA typing covered class I and class II loci at four-digit resolution. A separate validation cohort of about 110 different subjects was used in addition to the 666-subject first cohort. Donor age, sex, ethnicity and CMV serostatus were compiled alongside the repertoire data. The T cell repertoires of around 730 subjects were profiled by immunosequencing and related to cytomegalovirus serostatus. A later genetic analysis used genome-wide SNP genotypes for about 65% of the roughly 670 donors, treating that subset as a discovery cohort. The later analysis used no new phenotypic data to find candidate immune exposures, relying instead on TCR beta sequences and their occurrence across donors. Typing coverage differed by locus: A, B, C, DRB1 and DQB1 were typed in roughly 620-640 donors, DQA1 in roughly 500, DPA1 in nearly 610, and DPB1 in approximately 450. Roughly five DR-DQ haplotypes were handled as single units for association and clustering because linkage in the cohort was strong. Broad study findings and their caveats: Because some donors lacked HLA typing at each locus, the association tests relied only on the typed subset. In an earlier analysis of fewer than 750 of the donors, most TCR beta V segments were observed in productive rearrangements about 90% or about 30% of the time, broadly matching IMGT annotations. Some IMGT-functional V segments, including TRBV6-2 and TRBV6-3, could not be told apart with the 87-base-pair reads, so those segments were excluded. Cytomegalovirus status was reported to be diagnosed by the classifier with high specificity and sensitivity in both the original and validation cohorts. In the study, approximately 160 TCR beta chains were listed as associated with cytomegalovirus. In a later analysis, HLA-associated TCR beta chains were found to be more clonally expanded and to have lower generation probabilities than equally common non-associated chains. The authors suggested that the approach could potentially be extended to other disease states and immunological phenotypes. Compared with the approximately 670-donor mean, donors in an Asian-associated ancestry cluster had fewer N-insertions in productive TCRs, according to a later genetic analysis. Roughly uniform sequencing depth across donors was assumed in presence/absence analyses, although this assumption may not hold. Several of the top co-occurrence clusters appeared to be linked to parvovirus B19, influenza, CMV and Epstein-Barr virus, according to a later analysis. Strong co-occurrence of HLA alleles, especially DR and DQ, made assigning TCR associations to individual alleles difficult. A further reported finding was that TCR beta sequences accurately predicted the HLA-A and HLA-B alleles for most subjects in the first cohort. While some public TCRs were present in many individuals, most TCR sequences turned up only very rarely across donors. For the cohort, immune exposure information was limited to CMV serostatus. A group of highly shared sequence variants was considered likely to be a technical artifact of the sequencing pipeline. A later analysis found that most CMV-associated TCR beta chains appeared HLA-restricted, with HLA associations seemingly driven largely by CMV exposure. In a later analysis, around 17,000 TCR beta sequences were associated with specific HLA alleles at a false discovery rate of 0.05. Linkage disequilibrium might explain the correlated functional status among segregating V segments, but an unknown experimental factor could not be ruled out. Three of the identified cytomegalovirus-associated TCR beta chains were confirmed in vitro to be specific for cytomegalovirus antigens. In a later analysis, TCR association rates were found to vary across HLA loci, with the most associated TCRs seen for DRB1 alleles and the fewest for HLA-C alleles. The cohort was sequenced for TCR beta chains only, and without alpha or paired-chain data the features that could be detected were limited. V-gene and J-gene trimming of TCR beta chains was associated with a missense DCLRE1C variant in a later genetic analysis, and the association was replicated in an independent cohort. Because counts were too low, seventeen rarely observed V segments, including chromosome 9 orphons, were left out of the earlier analysis of 587 of the donors.

Libraries were constructed by the immunoSEQ multiplex PCR assay. For the multiplex PCR, a mixture combining 60 forward primers for TCR Vbeta segments and 13 reverse primers for TCR Jbeta segments was used. The CDR3 region of rearranged TCR beta genes was amplified from genomic DNA with a multiplex PCR assay. Amplified TCR beta libraries were sequenced as 87-base-pair reads on the Illumina HiSeq System. In the source study's methods: A later analysis tallied about 77 million unique TCR beta chains across the 666 repertoires, and about 10 million of those chains were shared by two or more donors. Raw reads were error-corrected and collapsed into unique sequences by a nearest-neighbor algorithm in which closely related sequences were merged to remove PCR and sequencing errors. Alignment of CDR3 sequences to IMGT reference sequences was used to assign V, D and J gene segments. For a sequence to be retained, a match of at least six nucleotides to both a V gene segment and a J gene segment was required. A rearrangement counted as productive if the CDR3 had no stop codons and remained in frame with V and J, and every other rearrangement counted as non-productive. CDR3 was defined according to IMGT convention as the region running from the second conserved V-encoded cysteine to the conserved J-encoded phenylalanine. The earlier analysis of some 600 of the donors excluded sequences that lacked an unambiguous match to a single V gene segment. In an earlier analysis of approximately 550 of the donors, V segments were called functional above 56.7% productive rearrangements and were called segregating when the between-donor standard deviation exceeded 5%. A statistical classification framework was built for diagnosing cytomegalovirus status from the catalog of TCR beta chain sequences. In a later analysis, TCR nucleotide sequences were compared against IMGT/GENE-DB human TR gene sequences so that V and J genes could be assigned. A later analysis assigned CDR3 sequences and most-parsimonious VDJ recombination scenarios with the TCRdist pipeline. In a later analysis, each TCR beta chain was defined by its CDR3 amino acid sequence together with its V-gene family, and reads without a unique V-gene family were excluded. A later analysis removed 450 to 600 highly shared, low-generation-probability nucleotide sequences to deal with suspected cross-contamination and a sequencing artifact. A later analysis calculated a clonal expansion index for each public chain from normalized within-repertoire ranks of inferred template counts. Generation probabilities in a later analysis came from a VDJ recombination model fitted to out-of-frame rearrangements, and those results were checked against IGoR. In a later analysis, hypergeometric tests were used to score TCR-TCR, TCR-HLA and TCR-CMV co-occurrence, with a repertoire-size bias correction applied to TCR pairs. To estimate false discovery rates, a later analysis permuted the HLA or CMV assignments 20 times. In a later analysis, co-occurring TCRs were grouped using DBSCAN, and TCRdist sequence similarity was added for clustering within HLA-allele-positive subsets. Repertoires with fewer than 30,000 or more than 120,000 public chains were left out of co-occurrence clustering, as were several repertoires with anomalous nucleotide sharing. Held by TCRdb, this immuneACCESS table contains in-frame sequences only and omits some clones. Under half of the omission traces to an unresolved V gene where checked; the cause of the rest is unknown. That table furnishes V, J and clone size, whereas the DNA furnished D and trimming. This sample holds 150,000 or so clones; 60% to 85% were observed only once. The ten largest account for 2.2% of the sample.

Reading the germline V gene gives CDR1 LGHNA and CDR2 YSLEER. Including cysteine and phenylalanine, the CDR3 has 16 amino acids. The retained sequence is limited to the CDR3, 48 bases, with the frame set at the first base. Trimming at the junction amounts to 0 bases on V and 4 bases on J, and the germline ends lie 10 bases apart. The cohort consisted of hundreds of healthy bone marrow donors. At the time of sampling, all cohort members were nominally healthy, though unrecorded immune exposures were likely present. The donor tested CMV seropositive and was one of the 289 seropositive cohort members. A peripheral blood sample was provided by each donor, and peripheral blood mononuclear cells were used for TCR beta sequencing. Genomic DNA was extracted from the blood cell samples with the Qiagen DNeasy Blood Extraction Kit. For this clone: It lacks a known antigen. Base qualities are not recorded, but no much larger clone differs from it by a single base.

The V and J genes are TRBV4-3 and TRBJ2-6; the D segment cannot be called with confidence. The sequenced sample was PBMCs. This sequence was found in a man aged 45-65 years in good health and CMV-seropositive. The DNA sequence reads TGCGCCAGCAGCCAAGAATACGCCCGGGGGGCCAACGTCCTGACTTTC. Its coded protein is CASSQEYARGANVLTF.